These 4 T cell receptor beta chains originate from one sample sequenced in a study of control samples from healthy donors and cancer patients. Clones were sequenced by immunoSEQ multiplex PCR, and TCRdb holds only the in-frame ones, with some missing. Counted here are approximately 170,000 clones, 85% to 95% occurring once; the ten biggest clones make up about 4%. Sequencing was done on a sample of blood. Receptors were obtained from a woman aged 55-75 years in good health.

This chain joins TRBV9 and TRBJ1-2; a possible D gene is TRBD1 (5 bases). There are 15 residues in the CDR3. Trimming shortened V by 0 bases and J by 1 base, and 10 bases separated the two germline ends. Germline values: CDR1 SGDLS, CDR2 YYNGEE. The CDR3 region is CASSVGGLINYGYTF. The CDR3, as DNA: TGTGCCAGCAGCGTAGGGGGACTAATTAACTATGGCTACACCTTC.

The chain recombines TRBV5-1 with TRBJ1-2, with 10 positions matching TRBD1. The CDR3 is 13 amino acids. V lost 3 bases and J lost 7; bases outside the gene matches: 3. CDR1 and CDR2 from the germline V gene are SGHRS and YFSETQ. CDR3 loop: CASSSGQGFGYTF. The CDR3 nucleotides read TGCGCCAGCAGCTCGGGACAGGGGTTTGGCTACACCTTC.

J is TRBJ1-2 and V is TRBV7-8; D call uncertain. Deletions cut 0 bases from V and 3 bases from J, with 8 bases between. Looked up from germline, CDR1 is SGHVS and CDR2 is FQNEAQ. CDR3 length equals 14 residues. The DNA for the CDR3 is TGTGCCAGCAGCTTAGCGAGAAGCTACTATGGCTACACCTTC. Protein sequence: CASSLARSYYGYTF.

Only a few counts were recorded for this clone. The chain recombines TRBV10-1 with TRBJ2-7; no clear D gene. This CDR3 spans 14 amino acids. V lost 5 bases and J 6 bases, leaving 17 bases between the germline ends. CDR1 is WNHNN, CDR2 SYGVQD, per germline (reference sequence). CDR3 coding DNA: TGCGCCAGCAGTCCAAATTTGTTCTCAGGCGAGCAGTACTTC. This translates into CASSPNLFSGEQYF.